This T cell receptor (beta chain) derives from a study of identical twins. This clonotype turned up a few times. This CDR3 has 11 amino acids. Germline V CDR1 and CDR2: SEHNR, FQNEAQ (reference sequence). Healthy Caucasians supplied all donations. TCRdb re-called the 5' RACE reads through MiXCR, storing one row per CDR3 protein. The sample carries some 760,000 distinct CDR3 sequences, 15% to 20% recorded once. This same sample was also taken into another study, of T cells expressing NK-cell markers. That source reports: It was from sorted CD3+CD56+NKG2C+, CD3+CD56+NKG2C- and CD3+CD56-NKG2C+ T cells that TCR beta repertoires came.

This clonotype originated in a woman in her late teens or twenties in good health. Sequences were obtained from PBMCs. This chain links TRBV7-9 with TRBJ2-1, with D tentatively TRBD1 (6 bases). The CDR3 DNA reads TGTGCTGTGTTGGGGGCCAATGAGCAGTTCTTC. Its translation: CAVLGANEQFF. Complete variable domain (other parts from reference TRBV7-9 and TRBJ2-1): DTGVSQNPRHKITKRGQNVTFRCDPISEHNRLYWYRQTLGQGPEFLTYFQNEAQLEKSRLLSDRFSAERPKGSFSTLEIQRTEQGDSAMYLCAVLGANEQFFGPGTRLTVL.